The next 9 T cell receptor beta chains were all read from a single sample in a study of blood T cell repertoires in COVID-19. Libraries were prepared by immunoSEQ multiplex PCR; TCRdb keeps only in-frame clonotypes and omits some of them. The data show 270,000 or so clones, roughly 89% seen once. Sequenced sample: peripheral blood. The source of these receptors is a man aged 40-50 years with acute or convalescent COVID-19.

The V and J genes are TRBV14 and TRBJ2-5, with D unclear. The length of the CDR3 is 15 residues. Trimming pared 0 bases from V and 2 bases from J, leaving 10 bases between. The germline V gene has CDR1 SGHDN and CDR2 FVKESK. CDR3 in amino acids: CASSQDVRQQETQYF. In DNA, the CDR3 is TGTGCCAGCAGCCAAGATGTCAGGCAGCAAGAGACCCAGTACTTC.

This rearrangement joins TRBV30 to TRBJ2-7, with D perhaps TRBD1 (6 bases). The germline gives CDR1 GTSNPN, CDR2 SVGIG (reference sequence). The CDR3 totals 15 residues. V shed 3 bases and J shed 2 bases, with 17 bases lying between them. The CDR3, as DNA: TGTGCCTGGAGCCCCTCGTGGACAGTGACCTACGAGCAGTACTTC. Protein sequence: CAWSPSWTVTYEQYF. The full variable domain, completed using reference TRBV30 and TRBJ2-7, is SQTIHQWPATLVQPVGSPLSLECTVEGTSNPNLYWYRQAAGRGLQLLFYSVGIGQISSEVPQNLSASRPQDRQFILSSKKLLLSDSGFYLCAWSPSWTVTYEQYFGPGTRLTVT.

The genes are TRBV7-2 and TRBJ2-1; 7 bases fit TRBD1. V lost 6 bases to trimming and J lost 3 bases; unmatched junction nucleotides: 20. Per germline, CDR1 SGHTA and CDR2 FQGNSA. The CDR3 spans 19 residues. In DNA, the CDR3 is TGTGCCAGCAGGACCAGGGGGTTATATAACAGGGTGATCTACAATGAGCAGTTCTTC. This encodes CASRTRGLYNRVIYNEQFF.

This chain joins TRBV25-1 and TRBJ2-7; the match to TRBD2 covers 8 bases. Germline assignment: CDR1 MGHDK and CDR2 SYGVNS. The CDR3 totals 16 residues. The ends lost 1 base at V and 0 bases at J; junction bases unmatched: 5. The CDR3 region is CASSESGGGFSYEQYF. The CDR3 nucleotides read TGTGCCAGCAGTGAATCTGGCGGGGGGTTCTCCTACGAGCAGTACTTC.

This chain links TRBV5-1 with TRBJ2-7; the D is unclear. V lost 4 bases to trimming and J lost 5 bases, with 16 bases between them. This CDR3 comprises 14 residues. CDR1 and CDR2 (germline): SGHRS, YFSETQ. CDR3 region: CASSPWVGSHEQYF. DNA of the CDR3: TGCGCCAGCAGCCCGTGGGTAGGTAGCCACGAGCAGTACTTC.

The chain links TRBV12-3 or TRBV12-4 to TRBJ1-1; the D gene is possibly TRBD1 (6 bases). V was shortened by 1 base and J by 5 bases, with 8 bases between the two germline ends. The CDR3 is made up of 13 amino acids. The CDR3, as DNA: TGTGCCAGCAGTTTAGGGGGGCTGACTGAAGCTTTCTTT. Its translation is CASSLGGLTEAFF.

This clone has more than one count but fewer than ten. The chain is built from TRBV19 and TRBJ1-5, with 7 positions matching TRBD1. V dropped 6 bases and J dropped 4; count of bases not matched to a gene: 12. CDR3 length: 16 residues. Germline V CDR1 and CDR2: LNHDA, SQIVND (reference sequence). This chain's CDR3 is CASSPDRSGWNQPQHF. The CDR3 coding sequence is TGTGCCAGTAGCCCGGACAGGTCGGGGTGGAATCAGCCCCAGCATTTT. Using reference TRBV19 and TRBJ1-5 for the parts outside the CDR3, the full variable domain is DGGITQSPKYLFRKEGQNVTLSCEQNLNHDAMYWYRQDPGQGLRLIYYSQIVNDFQKGDIAEGYSVSREKKESFPLTVTSAQKNPTAFYLCASSPDRSGWNQPQHFGDGTRLSIL.

This CDR3 reads CASSDPLRGADTDTQYF. The CDR3 DNA follows: TGTGCCAGCAGTGATCCGCTACGGGGGGCCGACACAGATACGCAGTATTTT. This rearrangement joins TRBV6-1 to TRBJ2-3, with a weak D call TRBD2 (7 bases). This CDR3 region has 17 residues. Deletions cut 3 bases from V and 2 bases from J, with 18 bases between. Looked up from germline, CDR1 is MNHNS and CDR2 is SASEGT.

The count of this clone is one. CDR3 amino acids: CASSVSRYNSPLHF. The CDR3 nucleotides are TGTGCCAGCAGCGTAAGCCGTTATAATTCACCCCTCCACTTT. The V call is TRBV9, the J call TRBJ1-6; D unclear. CDR1 is SGDLS and CDR2 is YYNGEE in the germline V gene. The CDR3 sequence is 14 residues long. Trimming left V 1 base short and J 4 bases short, with 6 bases between.